The source of this T cell receptor beta chain is a study of blood T cell repertoires in COVID-19. Study context: Spain, Italy and the United States supplied samples that represented acute and convalescent COVID-19. PBMCs, B-cell-depleted T cells, or T cells provided the cDNA or gDNA that made up the material.

In the study's own analysis: It was from reference gene primer amplification that nucleated cell counts were estimated. Method: immunoSEQ multiplex PCR; TCRdb's copy keeps in-frame clones and lacks some. V and J calls and clone size are copied from that table; D and trimming were computed from the DNA. This table holds approximately 150,000 clones, 84% found once. CDR1 is MDHEN, CDR2 SYDVKM, per germline. The CDR3 has 16 residues. V was pared by 10 bases and J by 2 bases, with 12 bases of the junction left unmatched. The rearrangement uses TRBV28 and TRBJ2-3; 10 bases agree with TRBD2. Sequencing used peripheral blood. The clonotype originates from a human donor in a cohort sampled during active COVID-19. The CDR3 DNA is TGTGCCACCCTGAGCGGGGGGGCCATGTTCACAGATACGCAGTATTTT. As protein: CATLSGGAMFTDTQYF.